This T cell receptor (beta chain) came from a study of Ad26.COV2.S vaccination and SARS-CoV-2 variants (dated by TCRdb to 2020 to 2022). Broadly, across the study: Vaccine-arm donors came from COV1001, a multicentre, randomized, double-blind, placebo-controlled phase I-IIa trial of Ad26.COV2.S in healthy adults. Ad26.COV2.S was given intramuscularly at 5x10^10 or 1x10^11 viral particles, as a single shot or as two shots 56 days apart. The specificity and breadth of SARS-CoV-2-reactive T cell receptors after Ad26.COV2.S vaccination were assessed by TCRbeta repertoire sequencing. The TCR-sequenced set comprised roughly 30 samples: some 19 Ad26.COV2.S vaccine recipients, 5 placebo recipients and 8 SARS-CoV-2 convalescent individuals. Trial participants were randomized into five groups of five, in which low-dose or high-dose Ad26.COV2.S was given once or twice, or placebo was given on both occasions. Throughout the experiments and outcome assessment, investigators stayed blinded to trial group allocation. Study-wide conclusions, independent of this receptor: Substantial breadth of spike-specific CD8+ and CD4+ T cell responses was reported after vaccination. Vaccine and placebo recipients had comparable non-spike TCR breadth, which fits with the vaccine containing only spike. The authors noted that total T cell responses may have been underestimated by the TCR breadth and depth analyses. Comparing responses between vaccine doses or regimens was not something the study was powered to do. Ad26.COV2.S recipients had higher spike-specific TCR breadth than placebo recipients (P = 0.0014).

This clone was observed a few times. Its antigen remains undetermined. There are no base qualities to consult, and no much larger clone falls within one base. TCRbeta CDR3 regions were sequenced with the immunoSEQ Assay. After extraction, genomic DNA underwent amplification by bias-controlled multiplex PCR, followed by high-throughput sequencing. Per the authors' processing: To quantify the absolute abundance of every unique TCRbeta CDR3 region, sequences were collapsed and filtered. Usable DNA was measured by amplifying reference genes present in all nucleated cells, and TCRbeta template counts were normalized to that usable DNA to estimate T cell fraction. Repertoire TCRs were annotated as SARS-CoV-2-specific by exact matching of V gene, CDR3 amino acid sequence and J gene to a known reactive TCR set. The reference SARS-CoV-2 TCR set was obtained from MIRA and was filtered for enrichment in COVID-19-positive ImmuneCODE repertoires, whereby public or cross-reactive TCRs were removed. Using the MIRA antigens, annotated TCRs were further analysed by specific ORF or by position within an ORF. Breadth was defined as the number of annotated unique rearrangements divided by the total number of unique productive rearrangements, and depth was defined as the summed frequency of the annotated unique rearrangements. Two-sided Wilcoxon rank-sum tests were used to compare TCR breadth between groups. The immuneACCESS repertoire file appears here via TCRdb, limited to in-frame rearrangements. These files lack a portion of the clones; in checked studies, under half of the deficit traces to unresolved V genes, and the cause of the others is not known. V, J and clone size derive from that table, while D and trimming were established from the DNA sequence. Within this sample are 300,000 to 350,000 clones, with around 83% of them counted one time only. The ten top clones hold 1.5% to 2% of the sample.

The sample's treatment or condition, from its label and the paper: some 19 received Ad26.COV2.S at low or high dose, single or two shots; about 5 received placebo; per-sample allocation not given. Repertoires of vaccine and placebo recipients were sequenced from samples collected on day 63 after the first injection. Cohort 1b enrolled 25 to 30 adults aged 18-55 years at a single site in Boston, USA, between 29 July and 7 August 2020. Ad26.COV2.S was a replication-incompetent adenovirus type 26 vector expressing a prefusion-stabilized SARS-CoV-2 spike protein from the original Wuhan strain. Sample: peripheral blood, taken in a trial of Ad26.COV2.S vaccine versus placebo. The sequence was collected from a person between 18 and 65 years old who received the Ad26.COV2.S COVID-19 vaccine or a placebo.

Here is the DNA: TGTGCCAGCAGTTTCCTGGGACAGGGGGACTATGGCTACACCTTC. The resulting protein is CASSFLGQGDYGYTF. This receptor chain uses TRBV6-5 and TRBJ1-2; 11 bases in the junction line up with TRBD1. V is cut back by 4 bases and J by 3 bases, with 4 bases in the junction unmatched. Including the terminal cysteine and phenylalanine, the CDR3 comprises 15 residues. The retained sequence is limited to the CDR3, 45 bases, with the frame set at the first base. The germline V gene gives CDR1 as MNHEY and CDR2 as SVGAGI.